Listed here are 4 T cell receptor beta chains from one sample, sequenced in a study of cytomegalovirus exposure and HLA in healthy donors. Clones were read by immunoSEQ multiplex PCR, and TCRdb kept only the in-frame ones, dropping some. The sample includes approximately 110,000 clones, roughly 94% of them seen just once. Sequenced material: PBMCs. The origin of the receptors is a woman between 18 and 29 years old in good health and CMV-seronegative.

The V and J genes are TRBV9 and TRBJ1-6; 10 bases map to TRBD1. The CDR3 length is 15 residues. CDR1 is SGDLS, CDR2 YYNGEE, per germline. Losses at the gene ends were 4 bases for V and 7 bases for J; bases not matched to a gene: 5. The DNA for the CDR3 is TGTGCCAGCAGCACCCGGGGACAGGGGAATTCACCCCTCCACTTT. Residues: CASSTRGQGNSPLHF.

The chain combines TRBV18 with TRBJ2-1, with 12 bases that match TRBD2. CDR3 length: 15 amino acids. With 5 bases clipped from V and 5 bases from J, the junction kept 4 bases outside the gene matches. Germline loops: CDR1 KGHSH, CDR2 LQKENI. CDR3 region: CASSVRLAGDNEQFF. For the CDR3, the DNA is TGTGCCAGCTCAGTTCGACTAGCGGGAGACAATGAGCAGTTCTTC.

This clone was counted once. This chain uses TRBV7-3 with TRBJ2-3; weak D call: TRBD2 (6 bases). CDR1 and CDR2 (germline): SGHTA, FQGTGA. The CDR3 spans 15 residues. Trimming left V 1 base short and J 2 bases short, with 10 bases between. In DNA form, the CDR3 reads TGTGCCAGCAGCTTAAGGGGGGACCTCACAGATACGCAGTATTTT. This encodes CASSLRGDLTDTQYF.

The rearrangement links TRBV5-1 to TRBJ1-2, with D maybe TRBD1 (5 bases). The V end was cut by 0 bases, the J end by 7 bases, with 10 bases between. The CDR3 runs 13 residues. Germline CDR1 and CDR2: SGHRS and YFSETQ. The CDR3 loop reads CASSLVGPGGYTF. Written as DNA, the CDR3 is TGCGCCAGCAGCTTGGTGGGGCCGGGTGGCTACACCTTC.